Presented here are 2 T cell receptor beta chains from one specimen sequenced in a study of technical replicates of blood from a handful of donors. TCRdb's table, derived via immunoSEQ multiplex PCR, lists solely in-frame clones and lacks some. The sample comprises over 90,000 clones, 95% to 96% of which are singletons, and less than 0.45% rests with the top ten. Sequencing input: T cells isolated from PBMCs. The receptors were sampled from a human donor in good health.

This clone occurred a few times. The V and J genes are TRBV5-4 and TRBJ2-2, with D perhaps TRBD1 (6 bases). Germline V gene lookup returns CDR1 SGHNT and CDR2 YYREEE (reference sequence). V lost 4 bases to trimming and J lost 4 bases, with 11 bases between them. The CDR3 is made up of 14 amino acids. The CDR3 nucleotides are TGTGCCAGCAGCCTTAAGGACAGCACCGGGGAGCTGTTTTTT. Amino acid sequence: CASSLKDSTGELFF. Variable domain in full (rest from reference TRBV5-4 and TRBJ2-2): ETGVTQSPTHLIKTRGQQVTLRCSSQSGHNTVSWYQQALGQGPQFIFQYYREEENGRGNFPPRFSGLQFPNYSSELNVNALELDDSALYLCASSLKDSTGELFFGEGSRLTVL.

This clone was seen once. The rearrangement links TRBV27 to TRBJ2-2; D is perhaps TRBD2 (6 bases). CDR1 is MNHEY and CDR2 is SMNVEV in the germline V gene (reference sequence). V shed 3 bases and J shed 6 bases, with 8 bases lying between them. This CDR3 has 13 residues. CDR3 in DNA: TGTGCCAGCAGTTTCGGGGGTGCCGGGGAGCTGTTTTTT. Amino acids: CASSFGGAGELFF.